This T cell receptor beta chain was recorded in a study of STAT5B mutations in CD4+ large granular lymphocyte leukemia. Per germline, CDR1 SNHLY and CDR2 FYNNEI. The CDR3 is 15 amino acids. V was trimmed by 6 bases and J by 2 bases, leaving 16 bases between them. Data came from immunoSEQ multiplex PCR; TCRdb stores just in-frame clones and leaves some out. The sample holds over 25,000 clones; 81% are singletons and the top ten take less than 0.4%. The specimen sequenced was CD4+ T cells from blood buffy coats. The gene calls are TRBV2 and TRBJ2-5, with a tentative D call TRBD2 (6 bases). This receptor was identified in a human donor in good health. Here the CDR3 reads CASRVSPGEQETQYF. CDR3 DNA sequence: TGTGCCAGCAGGGTTAGCCCGGGGGAGCAAGAGACCCAGTACTTC. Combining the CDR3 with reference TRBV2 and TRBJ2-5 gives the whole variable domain EPEVTQTPSHQVTQMGQEVILRCVPISNHLYFYWYRQILGQKVEFLVSFYNNEISEKSEIFDDQFSVERPDGSNFTLKIRSTKLEDSAMYFCASRVSPGEQETQYFGPGTRLLVL.